Below, 11 T cell receptor beta chains from the same sample are listed, as sequenced in a study of T cell changes during pregnancy in multiple sclerosis. Sequencing was performed with immunoSEQ multiplex PCR; in TCRdb, only in-frame clones are kept and a portion is missing. This sample has around 130,000 clones; around 97% occur once, and the top ten carry roughly 0.45%. The source was peripheral blood, collected after pregnancy. These TCRs come from a female donor with multiple sclerosis, enrolled in a pregnancy study.

V is TRBV4-2 and J is TRBJ2-4; 8 positions agree with TRBD1. The CDR3 length is 15 residues. V gave up 0 bases and J gave up 6 bases; unmatched junction bases: 4. Germline V CDR1 and CDR2: LGHNA, YNFKEQ. In DNA form, the CDR3 reads TGTGCCAGCAGCCAAGAACAGGGGGGTCCAAACATTCAGTACTTC. Encoded protein: CASSQEQGGPNIQYF.

The V gene is TRBV9, the J gene TRBJ2-3; 13 bases agree with TRBD2. V was clipped by 0 bases and J by 6 bases; unmatched bases: 10. Germline V gene data show CDR1 as SGDLS and CDR2 as YYNGEE. The CDR3 contains 18 residues. The CDR3 spells CASSVGIGLAGDGDTQYF. The DNA of the CDR3 is TGTGCCAGCAGCGTAGGGATAGGACTAGCGGGAGACGGGGATACGCAGTATTTT.

The rearrangement links TRBV28 to TRBJ2-5; D perhaps matches TRBD2 (6 bases). Germline CDR1 MDHEN, CDR2 SYDVKM. V dropped 5 bases and J dropped 4 bases, with 17 bases sitting between them. This CDR3 spans 15 amino acids. CDR3 sequence: CASSLRGKGLETQYF. The DNA for the CDR3 is TGTGCCAGCAGTCTACGGGGGAAGGGTCTAGAGACCCAGTACTTC.

V gene TRBV28 combines with J gene TRBJ2-1; 9 bases agree with TRBD2. CDR1 and CDR2 (germline): MDHEN, SYDVKM. CDR3 length: 15 amino acids. Trimming removed 2 bases from V and 6 bases from J; junction bases left unmatched: 5. The CDR3 nucleotides are TGTGCCAGCAGTTTAGATAGCGGGAGTATCAATGAGCAGTTCTTC. Translation gives CASSLDSGSINEQFF.

V gene TRBV9 combines with J gene TRBJ2-5, with D tentatively TRBD2 (7 bases). This CDR3 contains 14 residues. Per the germline V gene, CDR1 is SGDLS and CDR2 is YYNGEE. The germline V and J ends were trimmed by 10 bases and 5 bases, with 21 bases remaining between them. CDR3 loop: CASGGGERYETQYF. The CDR3 DNA sequence: TGTGCCTCGGGGGGCGGGGAGAGGTATGAGACCCAGTACTTC.

The chain links TRBV9 to TRBJ2-6; 11 bases match TRBD1. Germline values: CDR1 SGDLS, CDR2 YYNGEE. The CDR3 is 18 residues long. V was pared by 3 bases and J by 0 bases, with 5 bases of the junction left unmatched. CDR3 amino acids: CASSGVGTGGSGANVLTF. CDR3 DNA: TGTGCCAGCAGCGGGGTCGGGACAGGGGGCTCTGGGGCCAACGTCCTGACTTTC.

V usage is TRBV7-6 and J usage is TRBJ2-2; 7 nucleotides match TRBD1. J gave up 1 base and V 0 bases, and 5 bases lay outside the gene matches. CDR1 is SGHVS, CDR2 FNYEAQ, per germline. CDR3 length: 17 residues. CDR3 in amino acids: CASSLALDRKNTGELFF. For the CDR3, the DNA is TGTGCCAGCAGCTTAGCTCTGGACAGGAAGAACACCGGGGAGCTGTTTTTT. Combining the CDR3 with reference TRBV7-6 and TRBJ2-2 gives the whole variable domain GAGVSQSPRYKVTKRGQDVALRCDPISGHVSLYWYRQALGQGPEFLTYFNYEAQQDKSGLPNDRFSAERPEGSISTLTIQRTEQRDSAMYRCASSLALDRKNTGELFFGEGSRLTVL.

The V and J genes are TRBV5-4 and TRBJ1-1; TRBD1 is a possible D gene (6 bases). The CDR3 is made up of 15 amino acids. CDR1 is SGHNT and CDR2 is YYREEE in the germline V gene (reference sequence). V lost 4 bases and J 0 bases, leaving 13 bases between the germline ends. CDR3: CASSLGQRMNTEAFF. In nucleotides, the CDR3 is TGTGCCAGCAGCCTTGGACAGCGCATGAACACTGAAGCTTTCTTT.

This chain connects TRBV6-1 to TRBJ2-1, with a tentative D call TRBD2 (6 bases). The V gene's germline CDR1 is MNHNS and CDR2 SASEGT. The V gene lost 1 base and the J gene lost 8 bases, with 6 bases spanning the gap. The CDR3 loop spans 12 amino acids. The CDR3 nucleotides are TGTGCCAGCAGTGAAGGGAGGGATGAGCAGTTCTTC. This encodes CASSEGRDEQFF.

The genes are TRBV5-1 and TRBJ1-2; D not certain. The ends were cut back, 3 bases at V and 3 bases at J, with 6 bases in the middle. The CDR3 is made up of 12 amino acids. From germline, CDR1 is SGHRS and CDR2 YFSETQ. The CDR3 loop reads CASSSDYYGYTF. The CDR3 nucleotides read TGCGCCAGCAGCTCCGACTACTATGGCTACACCTTC.

The CDR3 reads CASSKAGSGHLSLAKNIQYF. In DNA, the CDR3 is TGTGCCAGCAGCAAAGCCGGGAGCGGGCACCTCTCTTTAGCCAAAAACATTCAGTACTTC. The V and J genes are TRBV21-1 and TRBJ2-4; the table's D call, TRBD2, was not checked against the DNA. TRBV21-1 has pseudogene status. The CDR3 contains 20 residues.